This T cell receptor (beta chain) derives from a study of cytomegalovirus exposure and HLA in healthy donors. TCRdb's copy holds only in-frame clones and misses some; the assay was immunoSEQ multiplex PCR. Of 280,000 or so clones listed, around 89% are singletons. Specimen: PBMCs. The TCR was taken from a woman aged 18-30 years in good health and CMV-seronegative.

CDR3 sequence reads: CASSLAGGRAFF. CDR3 DNA sequence: TGTGCCAGCTCGCTAGCGGGAGGACGGGCGTTCTTC. The J gene is TRBJ2-1, the V gene TRBV18; 11 nucleotides align to TRBD2. Trimming removed 6 bases from V and 15 bases from J; junction bases left unmatched: 7. Germline values: CDR1 KGHSH, CDR2 LQKENI. The CDR3 covers 12 residues.